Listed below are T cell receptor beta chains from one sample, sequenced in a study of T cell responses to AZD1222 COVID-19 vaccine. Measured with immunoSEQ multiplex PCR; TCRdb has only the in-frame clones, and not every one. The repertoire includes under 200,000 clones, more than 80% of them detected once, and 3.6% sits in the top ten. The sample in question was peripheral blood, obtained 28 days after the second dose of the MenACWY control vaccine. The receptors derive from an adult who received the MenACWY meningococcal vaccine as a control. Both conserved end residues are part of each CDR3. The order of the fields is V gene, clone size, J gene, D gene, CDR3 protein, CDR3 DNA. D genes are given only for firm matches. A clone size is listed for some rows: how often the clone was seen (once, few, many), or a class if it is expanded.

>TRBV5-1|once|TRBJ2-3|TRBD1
CASQTGSMGNTQYF
TGCGCCAGCCAGACAGGGTCGATGGGGAATACGCAGTATTTT
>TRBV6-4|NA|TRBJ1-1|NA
CASSALGNTEAFF
TGTGCCAGCTCTGCCCTGGGGAACACTGAAGCTTTCTTT
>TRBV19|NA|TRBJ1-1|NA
CASSNNQLGNTEAFF
TGTGCCAGTAGTAATAATCAGCTCGGAAACACTGAAGCTTTCTTT
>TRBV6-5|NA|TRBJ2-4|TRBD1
CASSRGQTAKNIQYF
TGTGCCAGCAGCCGGGGACAGACAGCCAAAAACATTCAGTACTTC
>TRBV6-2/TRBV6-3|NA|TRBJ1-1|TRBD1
CASSLQGAQTGPEAFF
TGTGCCAGCAGCCTACAGGGGGCGCAGACGGGCCCTGAAGCTTTCTTT
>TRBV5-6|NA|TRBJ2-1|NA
CASSIQPRNEQFF
TGTGCCAGCAGCATTCAACCCAGGAATGAGCAGTTCTTC
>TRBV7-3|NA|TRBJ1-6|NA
CASSLKRAVSPNSPLHF
TGTGCCAGCAGCTTAAAAAGGGCAGTCTCTCCAAATTCACCCCTCCACTTT
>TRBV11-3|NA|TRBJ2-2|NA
CASSLNGGDAGELFF
TGTGCCAGCAGCTTAAACGGGGGTGATGCCGGGGAGCTGTTTTTT
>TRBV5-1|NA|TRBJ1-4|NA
CASSPREGKATNEKLFF
TGCGCCAGCAGCCCCCGGGAGGGGAAGGCAACTAATGAAAAACTGTTTTTT
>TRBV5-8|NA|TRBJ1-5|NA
CASSPPLGGNQPQHF
TGTGCCAGCAGCCCACCGCTAGGGGGAAATCAGCCCCAGCATTTT
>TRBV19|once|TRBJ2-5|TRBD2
CASSIDLSTSGYGTQYF
TGTGCCAGTAGTATAGATCTAAGTACTAGCGGATACGGGACCCAGTACTTC
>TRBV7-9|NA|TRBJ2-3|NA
CASSLRSTSTDTQYF
TGTGCCAGCAGCTTAAGAAGTACAAGCACAGATACGCAGTATTTT
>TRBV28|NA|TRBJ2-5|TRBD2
CASSSRLAEPQETQYF
TGTGCCAGCAGTTCGCGACTAGCGGAACCCCAAGAGACCCAGTACTTC
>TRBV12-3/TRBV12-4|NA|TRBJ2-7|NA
CASSSTVSEQYF
TGTGCCAGCAGCTCGACAGTGAGCGAGCAGTACTTC
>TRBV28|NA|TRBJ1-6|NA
CATRGRGRSPLHF
TGTGCCACCCGAGGTCGGGGAAGGTCACCCCTCCACTTT
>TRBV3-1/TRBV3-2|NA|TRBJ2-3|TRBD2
CASSSRRTRSDTQYF
TGTGCCAGCAGCTCCCGGAGGACTAGATCAGATACGCAGTATTTT
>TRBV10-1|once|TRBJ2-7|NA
CASSDPGTLHEQYF
TGCGCCAGCAGTGACCCTGGGACTCTCCACGAGCAGTACTTC
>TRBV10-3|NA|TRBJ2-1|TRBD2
CAIKGLGNEQFF
TGTGCCATCAAGGGACTAGGGAATGAGCAGTTCTTC
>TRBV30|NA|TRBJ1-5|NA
CAWRNVGDQPQHF
TGTGCCTGGAGGAACGTCGGGGATCAGCCCCAGCATTTT
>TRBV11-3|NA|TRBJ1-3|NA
CASSAGRSSDTIYF
TGTGCCAGCAGCGCCGGACGGTCAAGCGACACCATATATTTT
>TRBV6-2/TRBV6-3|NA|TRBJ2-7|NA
CASSYYGKPYEQYF
TGTGCCAGCAGTTACTACGGGAAACCCTACGAGCAGTACTTC
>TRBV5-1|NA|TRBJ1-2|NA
CASSYNGRGEDGYTF
TGCGCCAGCAGCTATAATGGAAGGGGAGAGGATGGCTACACCTTC
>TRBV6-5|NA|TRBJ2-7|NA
CASSPLGVGSYEQYF
TGTGCCAGCAGTCCGTTGGGTGTGGGGTCCTACGAGCAGTACTTC
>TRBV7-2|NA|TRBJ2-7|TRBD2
CASSRTSAGAYEQYF
TGTGCCAGCAGCCGTACTAGCGCGGGGGCCTACGAGCAGTACTTC
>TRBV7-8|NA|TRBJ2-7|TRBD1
CASSLATGESYEQYF
TGTGCCAGCAGCTTAGCTACAGGGGAATCCTACGAGCAGTACTTC
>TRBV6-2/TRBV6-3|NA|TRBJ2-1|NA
CASSLGSDPLEQFF
TGTGCCAGCAGCTTGGGGTCGGACCCACTTGAGCAGTTCTTC
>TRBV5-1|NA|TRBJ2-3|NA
CASSWRVAGRTDTQYF
TGCGCCAGCAGCTGGCGTGTGGCGGGACGCACAGATACGCAGTATTTT
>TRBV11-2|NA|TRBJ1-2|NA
CASSLFRIF
TGTGCCAGCAGCTTATTTCGGATTTTC
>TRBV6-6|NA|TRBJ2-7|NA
CASSPGPNPPYEQYF
TGTGCCAGCAGCCCCGGTCCCAACCCCCCCTACGAGCAGTACTTC
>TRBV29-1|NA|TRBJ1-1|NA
CSVEGRGVDTEAFF
TGCAGCGTTGAGGGCAGGGGCGTAGATACTGAAGCTTTCTTT
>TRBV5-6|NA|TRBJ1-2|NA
CASRAGAGALNYGYTF
TGTGCCAGCAGGGCGGGAGCGGGGGCTCTCAACTATGGCTACACCTTC
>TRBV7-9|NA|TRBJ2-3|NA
CASSFETSTDTQYF
TGTGCCAGCAGCTTTGAGACTTCCACAGATACGCAGTATTTT
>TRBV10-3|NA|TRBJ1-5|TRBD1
CAISQGDAKPQHF
TGTGCCATCAGTCAGGGGGACGCTAAGCCCCAGCATTTT
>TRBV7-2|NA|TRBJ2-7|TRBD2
CASSFLGAGGYEQYF
TGTGCCAGCAGCTTTCTGGGCGCGGGAGGGTACGAGCAGTACTTC
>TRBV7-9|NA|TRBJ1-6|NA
CASSLGGGEVYNSPLHF
TGTGCCAGCAGCTTAGGGGGAGGTGAGGTATATAATTCACCCCTCCACTTT
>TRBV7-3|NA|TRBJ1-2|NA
CASSSQGTYGYTF
TGTGCCAGCAGCTCACAGGGCACCTATGGCTACACCTTC
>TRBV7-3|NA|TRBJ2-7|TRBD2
CASSPLTSGSGEQYF
TGTGCCAGCAGCCCCTTGACTAGCGGGAGCGGTGAGCAGTACTTC
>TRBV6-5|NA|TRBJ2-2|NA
CASSYSEGYDTGELFF
TGTGCCAGCAGTTACTCGGAAGGGTATGACACCGGGGAGCTGTTTTTT
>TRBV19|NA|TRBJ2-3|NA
CASSMAAGQGDTQYF
TGTGCCAGTAGTATGGCGGCAGGCCAGGGAGATACGCAGTATTTT
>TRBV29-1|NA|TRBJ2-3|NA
CSVQDSADTQYF
TGCAGCGTTCAGGACAGCGCAGATACGCAGTATTTT